These 5 T cell receptor beta chains were sequenced from one sample in a study of PD-1 blockade in classical Hodgkin lymphoma. Time point given: cycle 4 day 1 (C4D1), after 6 weeks of nivolumab. Exposure to brentuximab vedotin varied, and each patient had relapsed following autologous stem cell transplantation. The repertoire was sequenced with immunoSEQ multiplex PCR; TCRdb's copy has only in-frame clones and lacks some. The table includes 20,000 or so clones, approximately 88% detected once. The specimen comprised peripheral blood mononuclear cells (PBMCs), sampled before the fourth cycle of nivolumab. The receptors were sampled from a human donor with classical Hodgkin lymphoma.

The chain links TRBV9 to TRBJ2-2; TRBD2 matches 11 bases. In germline, CDR1 is SGDLS, CDR2 YYNGEE. With V trimmed by 1 base and J by 5 bases, 1 base remained unmatched. This CDR3 is 15 amino acids long. In DNA, the CDR3 is TGTGCCAGCAGCGTAAGACTAGCGGGGACCGGGGAGCTGTTTTTT. Translated: CASSVRLAGTGELFF. Complete variable domain (other parts from reference TRBV9 and TRBJ2-2): DSGVTQTPKHLITATGQRVTLRCSPRSGDLSVYWYQQSLDQGLQFLIQYYNGEERAKGNILERFSAQQFPDLHSELNLSSLELGDSALYFCASSVRLAGTGELFFGEGSRLTVL.

The CDR3 DNA is TGTGCCAGCAGCCTCGCCGCAGGGCGTTCTAACTATGGCTACACCTTC. Protein product: CASSLAAGRSNYGYTF. The V gene is TRBV7-9, the J gene TRBJ1-2; a possible D gene is TRBD1 (5 bases). CDR3 length: 16 amino acids. Germline loops: CDR1 SEHNR, CDR2 FQNEAQ (reference sequence). Trimming stripped 5 bases from V and 0 bases from J, with 16 bases between.

The genes are TRBV6-5 and TRBJ2-1; 9 bases line up with TRBD2. Germline V gives CDR1 MNHEY, CDR2 SVGAGI. There are 14 residues in the CDR3. With 4 bases clipped from V and 6 bases from J, the junction kept 4 bases outside the gene matches. CDR3 in DNA: TGTGCCAGCAGTTGGCGGGAGGGGGCCAATGAGCAGTTCTTC. It specifies CASSWREGANEQFF.

This clone was picked up one time. The chain has TRBV2 and TRBJ2-2; D remains unclear. Trimming cost V 2 bases and J 0 bases, with 10 bases left between them. The CDR3 has 16 residues. From germline, CDR1 is SNHLY and CDR2 FYNNEI. CDR3 sequence (DNA): TGTGCCAGCAGTGAAAGAAGTTCGGCGAACACCGGGGAGCTGTTTTTT. Its translation is CASSERSSANTGELFF.

This clone was observed once. This chain links TRBV18 with TRBJ2-1, with D perhaps matching TRBD1 (5 bases). V lost 1 base to trimming and J lost 5 bases, with 12 bases between them. The CDR3 extends over 15 amino acids. Looked up from germline, CDR1 is KGHSH and CDR2 is LQKENI. The CDR3 loop reads CASSPRRQFDNEQFF. The DNA for the CDR3 is TGTGCCAGCTCACCACGCCGACAGTTCGACAATGAGCAGTTCTTC. Filled out from reference TRBV18 and TRBJ2-1, the complete variable domain reads NAGVMQNPRHLVRRRGQEARLRCSPMKGHSHVYWYRQLPEEGLKFMVYLQKENIIDESGMPKERFSAEFPKEGPSILRIQQVVRGDSAAYFCASSPRRQFDNEQFFGPGTRLTVL.